The next 13 T cell receptor beta chains were all read from a single sample in a study of beta chain features in type 1 diabetes. Isolated RNA was reverse transcribed in full, so expressed TCRB transcripts were sequenced. Measured with immunoSEQ multiplex PCR; TCRdb has only the in-frame clones, and not every one. The table lists around 340,000 clones, 7.5% to 9% of them singletons. The sequenced sample consisted of central memory CD4+ T cells from blood. Receptors were obtained from a woman aged 18-29 years in good health.

This clone was observed many times. This sequence joins TRBV7-2 and TRBJ2-3; D unresolved. Trimming took 5 bases from V and 3 from J, leaving 12 bases between them. The CDR3 consists of 14 residues. From germline, CDR1 is SGHTA and CDR2 FQGNSA. CDR3 in amino acids: CASSRVSKTDTQYF. CDR3 bases: TGTGCCAGCAGCCGTGTTAGTAAAACAGATACGCAGTATTTT.

V gene TRBV6-5 combines with J gene TRBJ2-5; 10 positions match TRBD1. Matching the DNA end better, TRBJ2-7 makes the J call doubtful. The CDR3 consists of 16 residues. The germline V gene has CDR1 MNHEY and CDR2 SVGAGI. The CDR3 region is CASSYLRTGGSYEQYF. The CDR3 region has the DNA TGTGCCAGCAGTTACTTAAGGACAGGGGGCTCCTACGAGCAGTACTTC.

The chain combines TRBV29-1 with TRBJ2-1; TRBD1 agrees at 8 bases. V lost 4 bases, J lost 6 bases, and 2 bases stayed unmatched. The germline gives CDR1 SQVTM, CDR2 ANQGSEA. This CDR3 is 12 amino acids long. In DNA, the CDR3 is TGCAGCGTTGCTACAGGGGGCAATGAGCAGTTCTTC. This gives the protein CSVATGGNEQFF.

This clone was detected once. The chain joins TRBV20-1 to TRBJ2-7, with D unclear. V was trimmed by 1 base and J by 7 bases, leaving 8 bases between them. The germline V gene has CDR1 DFQATT and CDR2 SNEGSKA (reference sequence). The CDR3 contains 11 residues. CDR3 nucleotides: TGCAGTGCTAGAGGAATGGTTGAGCAGTACTTC. Translating it yields CSARGMVEQYF.

V usage is TRBV6-5 and J usage is TRBJ2-1; no firm D call. From germline, CDR1 is MNHEY and CDR2 SVGAGI. Between the trimmed V and J ends, which lost 0 bases and 4 bases, there was a span of 7 bases. The CDR3 has 14 amino acids. CDR3 loop: CASSYSHIYNEQFF. CDR3 sequence (DNA): TGTGCCAGCAGTTACTCGCACATTTACAATGAGCAGTTCTTC.

The genes are TRBV7-9 and TRBJ1-3, with D unclear. V lost 3 bases and J 1 base, leaving 4 bases between the germline ends. The CDR3 has 13 residues. Germline lookup yields CDR1 SEHNR and CDR2 FQNEAQ (reference sequence). CDR3 sequence (DNA): TGTGCCAGCAGCTTGACTTCTGGAAACACCATATATTTT. It yields the protein CASSLTSGNTIYF.

This clone has more than one count but fewer than ten. CDR3 sequence: CATSVGSYEQYF. Here the CDR3 DNA reads TGTGCCACCTCCGTTGGCAGCTACGAGCAGTACTTC. The chain is built from TRBV19 and TRBJ2-7; D gene ambiguous. The V end lost 10 bases, the J end lost 3 bases, and 13 bases lay between the germline ends. The length of the CDR3 is 12 residues. Germline V gene sequence: CDR1 LNHDA, CDR2 SQIVND (reference sequence).

This chain connects TRBV28 to TRBJ2-3; D is unclear. V lost 8 bases to trimming and J lost 6 bases, with 18 bases between them. The CDR3 runs 14 residues. In germline, CDR1 is MDHEN, CDR2 SYDVKM. The CDR3 sequence: CASGSLEPSDTQYF. CDR3 bases: TGTGCCAGCGGTAGCTTAGAGCCATCCGATACGCAGTATTTT.

This clone was seen a handful of times. The CDR3 nucleotides are TGTGCCATCGCAGGAACGGGGATGGGAGATACGCAGTATTTT. Amino acid sequence: CAIAGTGMGDTQYF. The chain employs TRBV10-3 and TRBJ2-3, with a tentative D call TRBD2 (5 bases). The ends were cut back, 8 bases at V and 5 bases at J, with 17 bases in the middle. Germline assignment: CDR1 ENHRY and CDR2 SYGVKD. The CDR3 consists of 14 residues.

The rearrangement links TRBV7-3 to TRBJ2-7; D remains ambiguous. Germline V gene data show CDR1 as SGHTA and CDR2 as FQGTGA. The length of the CDR3 is 12 residues. V lost 5 bases, J lost 0 bases, and 5 bases lay in between. The CDR3 loop is CASSQSSYEQYF. The CDR3 DNA reads as TGTGCCAGCAGCCAGTCCTCCTACGAGCAGTACTTC.

This clone was observed a few times. The J gene is TRBJ2-7, the V gene TRBV19; 12 bases are a match to TRBD2. Germline V gene sequence: CDR1 LNHDA, CDR2 SQIVND (reference sequence). The ends lost 1 base at V and 3 bases at J; junction bases unmatched: 1. The length of the CDR3 is 15 residues. CDR3 in amino acids: CASSIGLAGVYEQYF. The CDR3 nucleotides are TGTGCCAGTAGTATAGGACTAGCGGGAGTCTACGAGCAGTACTTC.

This chain links TRBV9 with TRBJ1-3, with D hard to call. The CDR3 totals 16 residues. V shed 0 bases and J shed 7 bases, with 17 bases lying between them. CDR1 and CDR2 (germline): SGDLS, YYNGEE. The CDR3 region has the DNA TGTGCCAGCAGCGTAGATGGTACTGTGGGTGGCAACACCATATATTTT. It codes for CASSVDGTVGGNTIYF.

This clone has only a few counts. The chain couples TRBV28 to TRBJ2-3, with unresolved D. Germline V gives CDR1 MDHEN, CDR2 SYDVKM. The CDR3 contains 13 residues. V lost 4 bases to trimming and J lost 7 bases, with 12 bases between them. This CDR3 is CASSSQPVNTQYF. The CDR3 DNA reads TGTGCCAGCAGTTCCCAACCTGTGAATACGCAGTATTTT. Based on the CDR3 plus reference TRBV28 and TRBJ2-3, the full variable domain is DVKVTQSSRYLVKRTGEKVFLECVQDMDHENMFWYRQDPGLGLRLIYFSYDVKMKEKGDIPEGYSVSREKKERFSLILESASTNQTSMYLCASSSQPVNTQYFGPGTRLTVL.